The clone carrying this T cell receptor beta chain was counted many times. Germline V gives CDR1 ENHRY, CDR2 SYGVKD. The CDR3 sequence is 11 residues long. V lost 10 bases to trimming and J lost 4 bases, with 8 bases between them. The source of the sample is a study of CD8 T cells in ankylosing spondylitis. TCRdb re-called the 5' RACE reads with MiXCR, one entry per CDR3 protein. The sample has about 130,000 distinct CDR3 sequences, about 7.3% seen once. This chain connects TRBV10-3 to TRBJ2-1; D call uncertain. The sequence was obtained from a female donor with ankylosing spondylitis or in good health (not recorded which). The specimen was blood, either unsorted or a sorted T cell fraction (not recorded which). CDR3 protein: CATDSYNEQFF. As DNA, the CDR3 is TGTGCCACAGACTCTTACAATGAGCAGTTCTTC.